This T cell receptor (beta chain) appears in the sequencing data of a study of regulatory T cells in long-lasting Graves disease. Study in general: Graves' patients, diagnosed recently, had received antithyroid drugs under 3 months.

Building the TCR beta libraries relied on iRepertoire HTBI primers, and CDR3 regions underwent Arm-PCR. TCRdb re-analysed the multiplex PCR reads in MiXCR, keeping a single row per CDR3 protein. This table has about 220,000 distinct CDR3 sequences, approximately 19% appearing once. Concerning this clonotype: Its specificity is unknown.

V dropped 2 bases and J dropped 0 bases, with 11 bases sitting between them. The CDR3 spans 15 residues. Looked up from germline, CDR1 is SEHNR and CDR2 is FQNEAQ (reference sequence). General study points: Patients with persistent disease shared under 3,500 public clonotypes, outpacing the roughly 970 shared by new patients.

Time point reported: newly diagnosed GD, antithyroid drugs for less than 3 months. PBMC-extracted RNA yielded the TCR library. The data were also submitted as part of a second study, on T cells in Graves' hyperthyroidism and ophthalmopathy.

The source material was peripheral blood mononuclear cells (PBMCs), sampled at new diagnosis, from a patient treated with antithyroid drugs. This clonotype originated in a woman aged 25-40 years with Graves disease. The gene calls are TRBV7-9 and TRBJ2-7; D unclear. CDR3 protein: CASSLSRSSSYEQYF. In DNA, the CDR3 is TGTGCCAGCAGCTTATCGCGGTCAAGCTCCTACGAGCAGTACTTC.